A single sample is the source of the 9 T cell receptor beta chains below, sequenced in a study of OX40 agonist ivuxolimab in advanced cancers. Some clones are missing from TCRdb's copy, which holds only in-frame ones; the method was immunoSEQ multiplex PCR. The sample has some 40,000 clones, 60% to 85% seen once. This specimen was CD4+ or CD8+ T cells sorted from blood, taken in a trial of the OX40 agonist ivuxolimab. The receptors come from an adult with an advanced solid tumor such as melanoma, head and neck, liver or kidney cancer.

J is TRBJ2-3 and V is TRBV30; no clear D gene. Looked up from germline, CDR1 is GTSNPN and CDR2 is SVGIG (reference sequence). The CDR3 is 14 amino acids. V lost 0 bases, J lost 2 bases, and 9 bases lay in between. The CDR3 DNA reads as TGTGCCTGGAGTGTAATTTTCTCCACAGATACGCAGTATTTT. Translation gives CAWSVIFSTDTQYF.

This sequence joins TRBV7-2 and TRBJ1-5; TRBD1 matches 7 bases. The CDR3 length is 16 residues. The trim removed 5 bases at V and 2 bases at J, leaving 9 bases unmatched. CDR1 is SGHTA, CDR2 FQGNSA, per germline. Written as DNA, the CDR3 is TGTGCCAGCAGCCCACAGGGGCGCAATGGCAATCAGCCCCAGCATTTT. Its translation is CASSPQGRNGNQPQHF. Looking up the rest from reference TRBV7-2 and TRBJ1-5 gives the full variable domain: GAGVSQSPSNKVTEKGKDVELRCDPISGHTALYWYRQSLGQGLEFLIYFQGNSAPDKSGLPSDRFSAERTGGSVSTLTIQRTQQEDSAVYLCASSPQGRNGNQPQHFGDGTRLSIL.

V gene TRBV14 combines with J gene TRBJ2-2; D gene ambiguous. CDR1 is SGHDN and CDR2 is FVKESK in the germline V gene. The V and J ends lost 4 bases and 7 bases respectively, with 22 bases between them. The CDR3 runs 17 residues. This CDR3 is CASSPAWLPTWGGELFF. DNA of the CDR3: TGTGCCAGCAGCCCAGCTTGGCTTCCTACCTGGGGCGGGGAGCTGTTTTTT.

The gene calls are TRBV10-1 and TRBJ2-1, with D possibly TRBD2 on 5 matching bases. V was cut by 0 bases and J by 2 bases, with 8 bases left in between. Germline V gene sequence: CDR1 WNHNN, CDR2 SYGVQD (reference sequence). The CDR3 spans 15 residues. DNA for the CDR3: TGCGCCAGCAGTGAGTCCAGCGGTCCCTACAATGAGCAGTTCTTC. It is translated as CASSESSGPYNEQFF.

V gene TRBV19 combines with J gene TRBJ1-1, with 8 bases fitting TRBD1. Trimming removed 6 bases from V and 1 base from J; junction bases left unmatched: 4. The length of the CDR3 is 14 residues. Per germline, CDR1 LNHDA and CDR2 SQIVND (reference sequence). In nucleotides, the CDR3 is TGTGCCAGTAGCCCGGACAGGGAGAACACTGAAGCTTTCTTT. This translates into CASSPDRENTEAFF. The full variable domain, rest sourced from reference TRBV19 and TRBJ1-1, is DGGITQSPKYLFRKEGQNVTLSCEQNLNHDAMYWYRQDPGQGLRLIYYSQIVNDFQKGDIAEGYSVSREKKESFPLTVTSAQKNPTAFYLCASSPDRENTEAFFGQGTRLTVV.

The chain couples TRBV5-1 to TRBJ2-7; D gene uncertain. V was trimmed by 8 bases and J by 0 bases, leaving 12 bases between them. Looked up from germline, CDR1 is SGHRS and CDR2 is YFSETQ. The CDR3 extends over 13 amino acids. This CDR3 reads CASREISSYEQYF. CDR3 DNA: TGCGCCAGTCGAGAAATTAGCTCCTACGAGCAGTACTTC.

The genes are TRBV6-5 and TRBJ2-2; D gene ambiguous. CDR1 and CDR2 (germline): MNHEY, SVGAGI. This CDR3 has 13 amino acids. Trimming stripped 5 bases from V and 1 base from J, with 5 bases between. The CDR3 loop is CASSRGNTGELFF. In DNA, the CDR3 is TGTGCCAGCAGTCGAGGGAACACCGGGGAGCTGTTTTTT.

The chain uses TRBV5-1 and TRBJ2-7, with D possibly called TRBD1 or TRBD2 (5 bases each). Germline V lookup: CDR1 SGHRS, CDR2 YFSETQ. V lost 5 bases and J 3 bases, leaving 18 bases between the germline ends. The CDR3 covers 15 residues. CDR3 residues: CASRFGTPGFYEQYF. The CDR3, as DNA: TGCGCCAGCAGATTCGGGACCCCTGGTTTCTACGAGCAGTACTTC.

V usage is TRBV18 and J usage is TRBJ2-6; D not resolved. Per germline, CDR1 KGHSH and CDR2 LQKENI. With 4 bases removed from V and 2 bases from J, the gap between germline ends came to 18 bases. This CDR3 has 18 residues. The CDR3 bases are TGTGCCAGCTCACGCTCCCGCGTGGTGGGCCCTGGGGCCAACGTCCTGACTTTC. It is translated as CASSRSRVVGPGANVLTF.